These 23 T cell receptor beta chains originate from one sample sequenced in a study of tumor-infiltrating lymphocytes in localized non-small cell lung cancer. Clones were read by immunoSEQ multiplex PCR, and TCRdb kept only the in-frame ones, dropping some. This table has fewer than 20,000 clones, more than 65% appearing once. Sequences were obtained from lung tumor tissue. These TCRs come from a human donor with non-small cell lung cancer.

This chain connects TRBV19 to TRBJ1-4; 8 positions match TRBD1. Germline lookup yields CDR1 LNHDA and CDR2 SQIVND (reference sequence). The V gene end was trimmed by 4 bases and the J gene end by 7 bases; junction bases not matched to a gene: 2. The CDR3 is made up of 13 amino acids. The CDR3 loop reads CASSNRGSEKLFF. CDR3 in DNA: TGTGCCAGTAGTAACAGGGGGAGTGAAAAACTGTTTTTT. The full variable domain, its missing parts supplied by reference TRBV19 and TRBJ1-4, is DGGITQSPKYLFRKEGQNVTLSCEQNLNHDAMYWYRQDPGQGLRLIYYSQIVNDFQKGDIAEGYSVSREKKESFPLTVTSAQKNPTAFYLCASSNRGSEKLFFGSGTQLSVL.

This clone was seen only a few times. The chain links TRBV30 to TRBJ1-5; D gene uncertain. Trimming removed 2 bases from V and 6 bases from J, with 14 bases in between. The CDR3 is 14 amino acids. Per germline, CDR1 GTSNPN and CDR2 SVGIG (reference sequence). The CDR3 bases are TGTGCCTGGAGTTCTTTAGGGTTTGTTCAGCCCCAGCATTTT. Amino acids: CAWSSLGFVQPQHF.

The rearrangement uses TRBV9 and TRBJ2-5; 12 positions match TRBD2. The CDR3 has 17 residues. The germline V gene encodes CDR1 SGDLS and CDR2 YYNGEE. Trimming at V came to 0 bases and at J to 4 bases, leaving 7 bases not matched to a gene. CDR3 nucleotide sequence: TGTGCCAGCAGCGTAGGAACTAGCGGGGGGTTTGGAGAGACCCAGTACTTC. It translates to CASSVGTSGGFGETQYF.

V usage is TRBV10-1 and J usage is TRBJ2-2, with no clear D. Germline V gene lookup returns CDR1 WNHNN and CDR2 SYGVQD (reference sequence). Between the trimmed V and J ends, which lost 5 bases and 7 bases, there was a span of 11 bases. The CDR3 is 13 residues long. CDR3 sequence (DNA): TGCGCCAGCAGTTCGAACTTAGTCGGGGAGCTGTTTTTT. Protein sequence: CASSSNLVGELFF.

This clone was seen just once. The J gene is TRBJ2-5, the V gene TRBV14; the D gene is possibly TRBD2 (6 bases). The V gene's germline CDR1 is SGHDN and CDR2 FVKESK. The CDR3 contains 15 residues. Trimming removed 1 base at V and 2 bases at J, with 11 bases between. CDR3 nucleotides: TGTGCCAGCAGCCAAGGACCGACTAGTCAAGAGACCCAGTACTTC. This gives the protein CASSQGPTSQETQYF.

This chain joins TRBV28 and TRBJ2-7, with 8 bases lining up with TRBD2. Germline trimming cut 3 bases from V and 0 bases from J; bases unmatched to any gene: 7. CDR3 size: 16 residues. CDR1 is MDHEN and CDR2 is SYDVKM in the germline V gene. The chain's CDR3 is CASSFGLAGSSYEQYF. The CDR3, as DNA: TGTGCCAGCAGTTTTGGGCTAGCGGGTAGCTCCTACGAGCAGTACTTC.

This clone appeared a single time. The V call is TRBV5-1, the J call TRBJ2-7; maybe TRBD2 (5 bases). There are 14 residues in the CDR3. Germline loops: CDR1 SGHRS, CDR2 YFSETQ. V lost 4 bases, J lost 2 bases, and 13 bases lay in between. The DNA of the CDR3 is TGCGCCAGCAGCCCCCGGACTGATACCTACGAGCAGTACTTC. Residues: CASSPRTDTYEQYF.

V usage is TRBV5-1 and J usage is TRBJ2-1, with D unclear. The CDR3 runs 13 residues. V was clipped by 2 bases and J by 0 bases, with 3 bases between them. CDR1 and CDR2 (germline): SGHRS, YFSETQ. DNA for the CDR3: TGCGCCAGCAGCTTAGGCTCCTACAATGAGCAGTTCTTC. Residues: CASSLGSYNEQFF. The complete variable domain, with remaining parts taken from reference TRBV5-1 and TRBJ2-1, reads KAGVTQTPRYLIKTRGQQVTLSCSPISGHRSVSWYQQTPGQGLQFLFEYFSETQRNKGNFPGRFSGRQFSNSRSEMNVSTLELGDSALYLCASSLGSYNEQFFGPGTRLTVL.

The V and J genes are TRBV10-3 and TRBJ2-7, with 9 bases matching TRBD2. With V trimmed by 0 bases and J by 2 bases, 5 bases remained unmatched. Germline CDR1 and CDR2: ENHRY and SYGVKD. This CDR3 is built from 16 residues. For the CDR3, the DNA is TGTGCCATCAGTGAGTCCGTCGCGGGAGGGCCCTACGAGCAGTACTTC. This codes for CAISESVAGGPYEQYF.

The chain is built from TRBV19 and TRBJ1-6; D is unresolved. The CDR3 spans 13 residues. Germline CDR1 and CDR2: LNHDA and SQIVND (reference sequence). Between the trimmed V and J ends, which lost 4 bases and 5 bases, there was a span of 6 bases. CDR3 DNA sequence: TGTGCCAGTAGTAGGAGAGATAATTCACCCCTCCACTTT. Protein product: CASSRRDNSPLHF.

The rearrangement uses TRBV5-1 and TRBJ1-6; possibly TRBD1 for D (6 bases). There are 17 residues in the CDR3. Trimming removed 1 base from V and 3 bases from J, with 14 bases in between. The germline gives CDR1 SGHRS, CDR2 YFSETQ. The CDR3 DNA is TGCGCCAGCAGCTTGAGGGACAACCACCTCTATAATTCACCCCTCCACTTT. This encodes CASSLRDNHLYNSPLHF.

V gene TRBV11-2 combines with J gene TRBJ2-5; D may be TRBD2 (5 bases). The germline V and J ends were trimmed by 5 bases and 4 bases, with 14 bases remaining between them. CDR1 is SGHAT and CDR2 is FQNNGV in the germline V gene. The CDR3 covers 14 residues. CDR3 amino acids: CASSQKAGPETQYF. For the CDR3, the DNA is TGTGCCAGCAGCCAAAAGGCGGGTCCAGAGACCCAGTACTTC.

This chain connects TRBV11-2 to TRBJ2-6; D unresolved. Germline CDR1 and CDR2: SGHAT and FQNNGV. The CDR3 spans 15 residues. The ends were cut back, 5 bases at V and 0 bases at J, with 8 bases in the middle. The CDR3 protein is CASSLSSSGANVLTF. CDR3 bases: TGTGCCAGCAGCCTAAGCAGCTCTGGGGCCAACGTCCTGACTTTC.

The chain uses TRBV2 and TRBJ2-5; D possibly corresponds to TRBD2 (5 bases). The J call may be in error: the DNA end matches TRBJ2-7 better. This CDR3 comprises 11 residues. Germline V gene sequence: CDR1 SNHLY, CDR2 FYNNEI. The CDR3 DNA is TGTGCCAGCATCCGGGACTACGAGCAGTACTTC. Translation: CASIRDYEQYF.

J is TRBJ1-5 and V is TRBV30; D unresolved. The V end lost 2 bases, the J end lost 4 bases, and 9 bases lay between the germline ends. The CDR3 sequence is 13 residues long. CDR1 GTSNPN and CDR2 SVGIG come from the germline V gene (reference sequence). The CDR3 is CAWSRIGNQPQHF. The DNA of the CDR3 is TGTGCCTGGAGTAGGATCGGAAATCAGCCCCAGCATTTT.

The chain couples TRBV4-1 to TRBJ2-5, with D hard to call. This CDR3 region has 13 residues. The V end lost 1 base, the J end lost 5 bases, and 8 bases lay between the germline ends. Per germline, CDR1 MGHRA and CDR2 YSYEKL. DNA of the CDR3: TGCGCCAGCAGCCAAGGACCCGAGGAGACCCAGTACTTC. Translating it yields CASSQGPEETQYF.

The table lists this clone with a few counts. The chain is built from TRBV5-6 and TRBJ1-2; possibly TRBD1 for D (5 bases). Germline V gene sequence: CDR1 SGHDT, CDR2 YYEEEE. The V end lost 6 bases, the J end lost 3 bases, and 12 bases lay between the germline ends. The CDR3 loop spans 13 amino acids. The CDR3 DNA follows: TGTGCCAGCAACCGGGGGATAGACTATGGCTACACCTTC. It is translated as CASNRGIDYGYTF. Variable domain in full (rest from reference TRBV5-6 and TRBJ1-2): DAGVTQSPTHLIKTRGQQVTLRCSPKSGHDTVSWYQQALGQGPQFIFQYYEEEERQRGNFPDRFSGHQFPNYSSELNVNALLLGDSALYLCASNRGIDYGYTFGSGTRLTVV.

CDR3 protein: CASSSRTGGDTIYF. Written as DNA, the CDR3 is TGTGCCAGCAGTTCTCGGACAGGGGGGGACACCATATATTTT. V gene TRBV28 combines with J gene TRBJ1-3; TRBD1 aligns across 10 bases. CDR1 MDHEN and CDR2 SYDVKM come from the germline V gene. The CDR3 length is 14 residues. Germline trimming cut 4 bases from V and 8 bases from J; bases unmatched to any gene: 5.

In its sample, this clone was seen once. The CDR3, as DNA: TGTGCCAGCAGCAACCCGGGACTAGTAGCCGGGGAGCTGTTTTTT. Amino acid sequence: CASSNPGLVAGELFF. The rearrangement links TRBV5-5 to TRBJ2-2; 8 bases match TRBD2. This CDR3 region has 15 residues. Germline V gene sequence: CDR1 SGHKS, CDR2 YYEKEE (reference sequence). Trimming took 4 bases from V and 6 from J; bases not matched to a gene: 8.

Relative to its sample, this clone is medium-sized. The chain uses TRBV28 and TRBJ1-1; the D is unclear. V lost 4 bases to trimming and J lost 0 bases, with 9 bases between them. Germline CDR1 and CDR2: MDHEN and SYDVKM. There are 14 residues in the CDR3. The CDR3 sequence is CASSWQNMNTEAFF. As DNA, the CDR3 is TGTGCCAGCAGTTGGCAGAACATGAACACTGAAGCTTTCTTT.

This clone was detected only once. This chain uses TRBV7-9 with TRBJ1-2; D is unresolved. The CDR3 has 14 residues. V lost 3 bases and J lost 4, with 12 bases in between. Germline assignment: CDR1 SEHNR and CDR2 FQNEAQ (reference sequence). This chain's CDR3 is CASSFPALGYGYTF. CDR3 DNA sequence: TGTGCCAGCAGCTTCCCTGCTCTAGGCTATGGCTACACCTTC.

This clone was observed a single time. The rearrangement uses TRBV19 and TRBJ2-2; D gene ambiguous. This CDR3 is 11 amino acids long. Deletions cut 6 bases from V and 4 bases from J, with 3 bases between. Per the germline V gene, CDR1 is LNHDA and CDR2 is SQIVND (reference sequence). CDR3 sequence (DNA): TGTGCCAGTAGAAGCACCGGGGAGCTGTTTTTT. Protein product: CASRSTGELFF.

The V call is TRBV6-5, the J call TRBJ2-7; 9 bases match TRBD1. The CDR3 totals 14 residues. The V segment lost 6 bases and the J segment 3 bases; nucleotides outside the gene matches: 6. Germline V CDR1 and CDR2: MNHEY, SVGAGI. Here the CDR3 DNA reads TGTGCCAGCAGCGCGGACAGGGGTCGCTACGAGCAGTACTTC. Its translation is CASSADRGRYEQYF.